Presented here are 17 T cell receptor beta chains from one specimen sequenced in a study of PD-L1 blockade in urothelial cancer. Time point noted: pretreatment peripheral blood. TCRdb's copy holds only in-frame clones and misses some; the assay was immunoSEQ multiplex PCR. The table includes roughly 77,000 clones, over 80% detected once. Here the sequenced sample was PBMCs, taken around atezolizumab (anti-PD-L1) treatment. These receptors all come from a woman between 70 and 85 years old with urothelial cancer.

This clone has ten or more counts. V usage is TRBV4-1 and J usage is TRBJ1-1; D remains ambiguous. The CDR3 is 14 amino acids. The V end was cut by 1 base, the J end by 1 base, with 7 bases between. The germline CDR1 and CDR2 sequences are MGHRA and YSYEKL. CDR3 coding DNA: TGCGCCAGCAGCCAAGTAAGCTCGAACACTGAAGCTTTCTTT. It codes for CASSQVSSNTEAFF.

This rearrangement joins TRBV2 to TRBJ2-5; TRBD1 might be the D (6 bases). The CDR3 spans 14 residues. Trimming stripped 3 bases from V and 5 bases from J, with 13 bases between. Per germline, CDR1 SNHLY and CDR2 FYNNEI. This CDR3 reads CASSDSPGHETQYF. The CDR3 nucleotides are TGTGCCAGCAGTGACTCACCGGGACACGAGACCCAGTACTTC.

Here the CDR3 DNA reads TGTGCCAGCAGCTTAGCGTGGGCAGGGATGTACGAGCAGTACTTC. Its protein is CASSLAWAGMYEQYF. The V gene is TRBV7-9, the J gene TRBJ2-7; possibly TRBD1 for D (5 bases). The CDR3 has 15 residues. Between the trimmed V and J ends, which lost 0 bases and 4 bases, there was a span of 13 bases. In germline, CDR1 is SEHNR, CDR2 FQNEAQ (reference sequence).

The V and J genes are TRBV7-2 and TRBJ2-3; 12 nucleotides match TRBD2. The germline V gene has CDR1 SGHTA and CDR2 FQGNSA. This CDR3 comprises 15 residues. J lost 4 bases, V lost 6 bases, and 5 bases had no gene match. As DNA, the CDR3 is TGTGCCAGCAGTCTAGCGGGGGGGAGCGCAGATACGCAGTATTTT. Residues: CASSLAGGSADTQYF.

The chain carries TRBV28 and TRBJ1-1; 10 bases are shared with TRBD1. The ends lost 6 bases at V and 4 bases at J; junction bases unmatched: 8. CDR1 is MDHEN and CDR2 is SYDVKM in the germline V gene. The CDR3 is made up of 15 amino acids. CDR3 nucleotides: TGTGCCAGCAGGACCGGGACAGGGGTTACCACTGAAGCTTTCTTT. It encodes CASRTGTGVTTEAFF.

This chain connects TRBV11-3 to TRBJ2-5; weak D call: TRBD1 (6 bases). Germline-derived CDR1 and CDR2 are SGHNT and YENEEA. The CDR3 is made up of 18 amino acids. The germline V and J ends were trimmed by 1 base and 0 bases, with 18 bases remaining between them. In nucleotides, the CDR3 is TGTGCCAGCAGCTTAGGCTTAACGACAGGCGGGTACCAAGAGACCCAGTACTTC. Its protein product is CASSLGLTTGGYQETQYF.

This chain uses TRBV5-1 with TRBJ2-2, with D hard to call. The CDR3 is made up of 18 amino acids. The V and J ends lost 0 bases and 0 bases respectively, with 15 bases between them. Germline lookup yields CDR1 SGHRS and CDR2 YFSETQ. CDR3 DNA sequence: TGCGCCAGCAGCTTGGACGGCCGTGCGGAGACGAACACCGGGGAGCTGTTTTTT. Protein product: CASSLDGRAETNTGELFF.

A single count supports this clone. The chain combines TRBV2 with TRBJ1-4; TRBD1 agrees at 8 bases. The germline V gene encodes CDR1 SNHLY and CDR2 FYNNEI. The trim removed 5 bases at V and 4 bases at J, leaving 15 bases unmatched. This CDR3 region has 18 residues. DNA for the CDR3: TGTGCCAGCAGTTCCGACAGGGGCCGGGTTCGATTTAATGAAAAACTGTTTTTT. This sequence encodes CASSSDRGRVRFNEKLFF.

The J gene is TRBJ1-4, the V gene TRBV25-1; D gene ambiguous. Germline V CDR1 and CDR2: MGHDK, SYGVNS. Trimming removed 2 bases at V and 7 bases at J, with 8 bases between. The CDR3 extends over 13 amino acids. The CDR3 reads CASSEIRGEKLFF. CDR3 in DNA: TGTGCCAGCAGTGAAATCCGGGGTGAAAAACTGTTTTTT.

V and J are TRBV27 and TRBJ2-3; 7 bases are a match to TRBD1. Germline loops: CDR1 MNHEY, CDR2 SMNVEV (reference sequence). CDR3 length equals 16 residues. J gave up 3 bases and V 5 bases, and 11 bases lay outside the gene matches. In nucleotides, the CDR3 is TGTGCCAGCAGTCCCCTAGACAGGGAAGGGACAGATACGCAGTATTTT. The encoded protein is CASSPLDREGTDTQYF.

This chain links TRBV4-2 with TRBJ1-4; unclear D gene. The CDR3 length is 16 residues. V was shortened by 4 bases and J by 2 bases, with 14 bases between the two germline ends. Germline loops: CDR1 LGHNA, CDR2 YNFKEQ. The CDR3 spells CASSLVGGGTNEKLFF. CDR3 bases: TGTGCCAGCAGCCTCGTCGGTGGCGGCACTAATGAAAAACTGTTTTTT.

The chain links TRBV5-4 to TRBJ1-2, with a tentative D call TRBD1 (5 bases). Trimming shortened V by 2 bases and J by 4 bases, and 9 bases separated the two germline ends. This CDR3 has 13 residues. Germline CDR1 SGHNT, CDR2 YYREEE (reference sequence). The chain's CDR3 is CASSFQGVYGYTF. The CDR3 nucleotides are TGTGCCAGCAGCTTCCAGGGCGTCTATGGCTACACCTTC.

V usage is TRBV18 and J usage is TRBJ2-7; 8 bases agree with TRBD1. This CDR3 contains 14 residues. Germline V gene data show CDR1 as KGHSH and CDR2 as LQKENI. V shed 4 bases and J 2 bases; nucleotides not matched to a gene: 4. As DNA, the CDR3 is TGTGCCAGCTCACGGGGACAGGAGACCTACGAGCAGTACTTC. Its protein is CASSRGQETYEQYF. Drawing the rest from reference TRBV18 and TRBJ2-7, the complete variable domain is NAGVMQNPRHLVRRRGQEARLRCSPMKGHSHVYWYRQLPEEGLKFMVYLQKENIIDESGMPKERFSAEFPKEGPSILRIQQVVRGDSAAYFCASSRGQETYEQYFGPGTRLTVT.

The gene calls are TRBV4-1 and TRBJ2-3; D gene ambiguous. This CDR3 spans 13 amino acids. V lost 1 base to trimming and J lost 3 bases, with 5 bases between them. CDR1 and CDR2 (germline): MGHRA, YSYEKL. The DNA for the CDR3 is TGCGCCAGCAGCCAAGGGCTGACAGATACGCAGTATTTT. As protein: CASSQGLTDTQYF.

The genes are TRBV19 and TRBJ1-5; D is uncertain. V lost 3 bases and J lost 5, with 5 bases in between. Germline V gene data show CDR1 as LNHDA and CDR2 as SQIVND (reference sequence). CDR3 length: 12 amino acids. This CDR3 is CASSIGDQPQHF. CDR3 DNA sequence: TGTGCCAGTAGTATCGGTGATCAGCCCCAGCATTTT.

V usage is TRBV6-6 and J usage is TRBJ1-2; D is perhaps TRBD1 (6 bases). CDR3 length: 12 residues. Germline CDR1 is MNHNY and CDR2 is SVGAGI (reference sequence). Deletions cut 7 bases from V and 6 bases from J, with 12 bases between. The CDR3 sequence is CASTKYRDGYTF. The CDR3 coding sequence is TGTGCCAGCACCAAATACAGGGATGGCTACACCTTC.

This clone was picked up one time. The CDR3 loop is CASSRPRTSGGARLYSYEQYF. The CDR3 DNA is TGTGCCAGCAGCCGACCAAGGACTAGCGGGGGGGCCCGACTCTACTCCTACGAGCAGTACTTC. The chain couples TRBV2 to TRBJ2-7; the match to TRBD2 covers 15 bases. The V segment lost 6 bases and the J segment 0 bases; nucleotides outside the gene matches: 18. The germline CDR1 and CDR2 sequences are SNHLY and FYNNEI. The CDR3 runs 21 residues.